The clone carrying this T cell receptor (beta chain) was counted a single time. Original data processing: For nucleated cells, counts were estimated from reference gene primer amplification. This table comes from immunoSEQ multiplex PCR, and its TCRdb copy is limited to in-frame clones, with some not included. The DNA was the basis for D and trimming; V, J and clone size are from that table. Among around 310,000 clones, approximately 89% were seen once, and the ten largest hold over 8.5%. These data are taken from a study of blood T cell repertoires in COVID-19. Background on the study: Specimens from acute and convalescent COVID-19 originated in the United States, Italy and Spain.

The CDR3 runs to 14 residues. Germline-derived CDR1 and CDR2 are MNHEY and SVGAGI. With 3 bases removed from V and 2 bases from J, the gap between germline ends came to 8 bases. Donors in Cohort 3 who had recovered were those with two negative PCRs, healthcare professional clearance, or resolution of their symptoms. This chain connects TRBV6-5 to TRBJ2-1; tentatively, D is TRBD1 (6 bases). Sequenced material: PBMCs or T cells enriched from blood (not recorded which). This TCR derives from a woman in her 30s who had recovered from COVID-19. The CDR3 protein is CASSYTGTYNEQFF. The DNA of the CDR3 is TGTGCCAGCAGTTATACAGGGACCTACAATGAGCAGTTCTTC.